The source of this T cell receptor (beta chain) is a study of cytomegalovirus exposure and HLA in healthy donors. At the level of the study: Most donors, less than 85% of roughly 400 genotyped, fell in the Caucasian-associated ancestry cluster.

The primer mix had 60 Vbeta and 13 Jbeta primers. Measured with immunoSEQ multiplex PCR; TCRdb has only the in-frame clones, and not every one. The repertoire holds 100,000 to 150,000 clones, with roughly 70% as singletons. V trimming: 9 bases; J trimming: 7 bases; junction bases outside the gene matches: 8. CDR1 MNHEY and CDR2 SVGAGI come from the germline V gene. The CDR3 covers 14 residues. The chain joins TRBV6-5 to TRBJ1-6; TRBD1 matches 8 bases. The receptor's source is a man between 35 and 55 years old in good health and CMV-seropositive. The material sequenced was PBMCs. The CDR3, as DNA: TGTGCCAGTGCGGACAGGGTGGGAAATTCACCCCTCCACTTT. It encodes CASADRVGNSPLHF.